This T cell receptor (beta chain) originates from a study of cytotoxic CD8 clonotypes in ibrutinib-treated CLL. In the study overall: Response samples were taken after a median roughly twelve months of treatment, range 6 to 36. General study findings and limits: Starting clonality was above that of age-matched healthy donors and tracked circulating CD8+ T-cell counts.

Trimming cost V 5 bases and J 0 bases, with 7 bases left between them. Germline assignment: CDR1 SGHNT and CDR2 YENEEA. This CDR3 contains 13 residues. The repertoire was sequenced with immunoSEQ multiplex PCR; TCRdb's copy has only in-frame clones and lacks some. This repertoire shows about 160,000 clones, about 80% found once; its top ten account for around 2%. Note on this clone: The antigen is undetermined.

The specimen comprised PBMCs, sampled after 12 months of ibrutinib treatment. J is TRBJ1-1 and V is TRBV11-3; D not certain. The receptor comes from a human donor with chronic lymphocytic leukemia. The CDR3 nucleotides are TGTGCCAGCAGCACGAATATGAACACTGAAGCTTTCTTT. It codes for CASSTNMNTEAFF.